The 27 T cell receptor beta chains reported below all come from one sample, sequenced in a study of T cells after yellow fever vaccination. Using its own MiXCR run on the 5' RACE reads, TCRdb lists one record per CDR3 protein. The sample shows a few hundred thousand distinct CDR3 sequences, less than 20% of them seen only once. The material was PBMCs, obtained 4 to 5 days after the first yellow fever vaccination. These receptors were taken from a man aged 18 to 29 who received the YFV17D yellow fever vaccine.

CDR3 nucleotide sequence: TGTGCCACCAGCAGAGTAAGCGGGGGGGATCATGAGCAGTTCTTC. It codes for CATSRVSGGDHEQFF. J is TRBJ2-1 and V is TRBV15, with 10 positions matching TRBD2. Germline lookup yields CDR1 LNHNV and CDR2 YYDKDF (reference sequence). The length of the CDR3 is 15 residues. The trim removed 1 base at V and 8 bases at J, leaving 5 bases unmatched.

This clonotype was observed a handful of times. The V and J genes are TRBV12-3 or TRBV12-4 and TRBJ2-7; D ambiguous. The V end lost 6 bases, the J end lost 2 bases, and 14 bases lay between the germline ends. This CDR3 comprises 14 residues. The CDR3 DNA is TGTGCCAGCAGGAGTGCTAATGATCCCTACGAGCAGTACTTC. Translation gives CASRSANDPYEQYF.

This clonotype came up a few times. The chain employs TRBV27 and TRBJ1-6, with 10 bases identical to TRBD1. This CDR3 spans 18 amino acids. Germline trimming cut 2 bases from V and 9 bases from J; bases unmatched to any gene: 13. Germline V gene sequence: CDR1 MNHEY, CDR2 SMNVEV (reference sequence). CDR3 nucleotide sequence: TGTGCCAGCAGTTTAAATTGGAGGCTTGGGACAGGGGTTTCACCCCTCCACTTT. It codes for CASSLNWRLGTGVSPLHF.

This clonotype appeared once. This chain connects TRBV5-1 to TRBJ2-1; D may be TRBD1 or TRBD2 (5 bases each). The CDR3 is 16 residues long. Trimming cost V 0 bases and J 4 bases, with 14 bases left between them. Germline V CDR1 and CDR2: SGHRS, YFSETQ. Written as DNA, the CDR3 is TGCGCCAGCAGCTTGGCTGGGGACCGAAGATACAATGAGCAGTTCTTC. Translation gives CASSLAGDRRYNEQFF. Supplemented by reference TRBV5-1 and TRBJ2-1, the full variable domain reads KAGVTQTPRYLIKTRGQQVTLSCSPISGHRSVSWYQQTPGQGLQFLFEYFSETQRNKGNFPGRFSGRQFSNSRSEMNVSTLELGDSALYLCASSLAGDRRYNEQFFGPGTRLTVL.

This clonotype was seen ten or more times. The gene calls are TRBV5-5 and TRBJ1-2; D call uncertain. Germline values: CDR1 SGHKS, CDR2 YYEKEE (reference sequence). V was shortened by 4 bases and J by 3 bases, with 19 bases between the two germline ends. The length of the CDR3 is 16 residues. CDR3 loop: CASSLRTEGSYYGYTF. The DNA of the CDR3 is TGTGCCAGCAGCCTGCGGACGGAAGGTTCTTACTATGGCTACACCTTC.

The chain employs TRBV24-1 and TRBJ2-3; D possibly corresponds to TRBD1 (6 bases). This CDR3 comprises 14 residues. Germline lookup yields CDR1 KGHDR and CDR2 SFDVKD. Trimming shortened V by 2 bases and J by 5 bases, and 10 bases separated the two germline ends. DNA for the CDR3: TGTGCCACCAGTGATTACCGCAGGGGAGATACGCAGTATTTT. The encoded protein is CATSDYRRGDTQYF.

Only a few counts were recorded for this clonotype. CDR3 nucleotides: TGTGCTAGTGCTTCGGGATCCGGGGAGCTGTTTTTT. Translated: CASASGSGELFF. The chain joins TRBV12-5 to TRBJ2-2; TRBD2 is a possible D gene (5 bases). The CDR3 sequence is 12 residues long. V lost 7 bases and J 6 bases, leaving 9 bases between the germline ends. Germline CDR1 is LGHNT and CDR2 is FRNRAP. The complete variable domain, with remaining parts taken from reference TRBV12-5 and TRBJ2-2, reads DARVTQTPRHKVTEMGQEVTMRCQPILGHNTVFWYRQTMMQGLELLAYFRNRAPLDDSGMPKDRFSAEMPDATLATLKIQPSEPRDSAVYFCASASGSGELFFGEGSRLTVL.

Concerning this clonotype itself: The junction and the germline gene differ at one end; a read error may be behind it. This rearrangement joins TRBV5-6 to TRBJ2-5, with D unclear. This CDR3 spans 13 amino acids. The germline V gene has CDR1 SGHDT and CDR2 YYEEEE. The CDR3 sequence is CAISPGFLETQYF. CDR3 DNA: TGTGCCATCAGCCCCGGGTTCCTAGAGACCCAGTACTTC.

The chain links TRBV19 to TRBJ1-5, with 9 bases matching TRBD1. With V trimmed by 5 bases and J by 7 bases, 9 bases remained unmatched. The CDR3 length is 15 residues. Germline V CDR1 and CDR2: LNHDA, SQIVND (reference sequence). CDR3 in amino acids: CASSPGQGVEQPQHF. The CDR3 region has the DNA TGTGCCAGTAGTCCGGGACAGGGAGTTGAACAGCCCCAGCATTTT.

This clonotype came up many times. V and J are TRBV6-2 or TRBV6-3 and TRBJ2-7; D gene uncertain. The CDR3 is 14 residues long. The germline V and J ends were trimmed by 5 bases and 1 base, with 12 bases remaining between them. The germline gives CDR1 MNHEY, CDR2 SVGEGT. In DNA form, the CDR3 reads TGTGCCAGCAGTCAACCCGACTCGTCCTACGAGCAGTACTTC. Translated, it gives CASSQPDSSYEQYF.

This clonotype has only a few counts. This chain uses TRBV4-1 with TRBJ2-3; 10 bases map to TRBD1. The CDR3 sequence is 16 residues long. CDR1 is MGHRA, CDR2 YSYEKL, per germline. Germline trimming cut 0 bases from V and 6 bases from J; bases unmatched to any gene: 6. CDR3 sequence reads: CASSQDQTGGRDTQYF. Written as DNA, the CDR3 is TGCGCCAGCAGCCAAGATCAGACAGGGGGCAGGGATACGCAGTATTTT.

V usage is TRBV9 and J usage is TRBJ1-2, with 7 bases fitting TRBD1. This CDR3 comprises 17 residues. CDR1 is SGDLS and CDR2 is YYNGEE in the germline V gene. V lost 0 bases to trimming and J lost 1 base; unmatched junction nucleotides: 9. The CDR3 DNA sequence: TGTGCCAGCAGCGTAGAGGAGGGACAGAGCCTTAACTATGGCTACACCTTC. This translates into CASSVEEGQSLNYGYTF.

The chain recombines TRBV4-3 with TRBJ2-1; D is undetermined. CDR1 LGHNA and CDR2 YSLEER come from the germline V gene. The CDR3 contains 13 residues. The V end was cut by 0 bases, the J end by 4 bases, with 4 bases between. Written as DNA, the CDR3 is TGCGCCAGCAGCCAAGATCAGTACAATGAGCAGTTCTTC. Protein: CASSQDQYNEQFF.

This clonotype came up a few times. This chain links TRBV18 with TRBJ1-1; 10 bases match TRBD1. The CDR3 is made up of 14 amino acids. V was pared by 6 bases and J by 12 bases, with 13 bases of the junction left unmatched. CDR1 and CDR2 (germline): KGHSH, LQKENI. The CDR3 spells CASSGTGVRRSTFF. DNA of the CDR3: TGTGCCAGCTCCGGGACAGGGGTGCGTCGGTCGACTTTCTTT.

This clonotype was seen only a few times. The gene calls are TRBV9 and TRBJ1-6; perhaps TRBD1 as D (5 bases). The CDR3 loop spans 15 amino acids. The germline V and J ends were trimmed by 4 bases and 7 bases, with 15 bases remaining between them. Germline V gene sequence: CDR1 SGDLS, CDR2 YYNGEE. In DNA form, the CDR3 reads TGTGCCAGCAGCCCTCGGGGACCTCCCAATTCACCCCTCCACTTT. Translation gives CASSPRGPPNSPLHF.

CDR3 amino acids: CASSLDRGHSPLHF. In DNA, the CDR3 is TGTGCCAGCAGCTTGGACAGGGGGCACTCACCCCTCCACTTT. This chain uses TRBV7-2 with TRBJ1-6; 11 positions agree with TRBD1. This CDR3 spans 14 amino acids. From germline, CDR1 is SGHTA and CDR2 FQGNSA. V dropped 3 bases and J dropped 10; count of bases not matched to a gene: 2. Full variable domain (outside the CDR3, taken from reference TRBV7-2 and TRBJ1-6): GAGVSQSPSNKVTEKGKDVELRCDPISGHTALYWYRQSLGQGLEFLIYFQGNSAPDKSGLPSDRFSAERTGGSVSTLTIQRTQQEDSAVYLCASSLDRGHSPLHFGNGTRLTVT.

This clonotype appeared a few times. The chain is built from TRBV5-4 and TRBJ2-3; TRBD1 aligns across 7 bases. After removal of 0 bases from V and 3 bases from J, the junction contained 4 bases not matched to a gene. CDR3 length equals 15 residues. Germline V gene sequence: CDR1 SGHNT, CDR2 YYREEE (reference sequence). The CDR3 reads CASSLELTGTDTQYF. For the CDR3, the DNA is TGTGCCAGCAGCTTGGAGCTGACAGGGACAGATACGCAGTATTTT.

This chain connects TRBV20-1 to TRBJ1-2; a weak D match, TRBD1 (5 bases). The V gene's germline CDR1 is DFQATT and CDR2 SNEGSKA (reference sequence). V lost 1 base, J lost 4 bases, and 10 bases lay in between. This CDR3 has 13 amino acids. The CDR3 loop reads CSARAGDAYGYTF. CDR3 sequence (DNA): TGCAGTGCTAGAGCGGGGGACGCCTATGGCTACACCTTC.

In this sample, this clonotype turned up a few times. The chain carries TRBV11-2 and TRBJ2-7; the D gene could be TRBD1 or TRBD2 (5 bases each). From germline, CDR1 is SGHAT and CDR2 FQNNGV. V lost 1 base and J 0 bases, leaving 19 bases between the germline ends. This CDR3 spans 18 amino acids. The CDR3 sequence is CASSLGGVEWGSSYEQYV. Written as DNA, the CDR3 is TGTGCCAGCAGCTTAGGAGGGGTAGAGTGGGGCAGCTCCTACGAGCAGTACGTC.

The table lists this clonotype with a few counts. V and J are TRBV20-1 and TRBJ2-3; 8 bases are a match to TRBD2. This CDR3 region has 16 residues. CDR1 and CDR2 from the germline V gene are DFQATT and SNEGSKA (reference sequence). The J segment lost 6 bases and the V segment lost 2 bases, leaving 13 bases of the junction unmatched. DNA of the CDR3: TGCAGTGCTAGAATACTAGCGGTTGCTCGGGTTGATACGCAGTATTTT. Its protein product is CSARILAVARVDTQYF.

This clonotype was recorded at least ten times. The chain carries TRBV12-3 or TRBV12-4 and TRBJ2-7; tentatively, D is TRBD1 (6 bases). This CDR3 is built from 13 residues. The V gene lost 3 bases and the J gene lost 3 bases, with 9 bases spanning the gap. The CDR3 sequence: CASSFDRNYEQYF. The CDR3 DNA is TGTGCCAGCAGTTTCGACAGGAACTACGAGCAGTACTTC.

The J gene is TRBJ2-3, the V gene TRBV5-1; 8 bases align to TRBD2. Germline-derived CDR1 and CDR2 are SGHRS and YFSETQ. This CDR3 contains 15 residues. The V segment lost 1 base and the J segment 4 bases; nucleotides outside the gene matches: 5. CDR3 sequence reads: CASSLQRGPADTQYF. The CDR3 DNA reads as TGCGCCAGCAGCTTGCAGCGGGGGCCCGCAGATACGCAGTATTTT.

This clonotype was observed a few times. This chain connects TRBV7-9 to TRBJ1-3; no firm D call. Germline assignment: CDR1 SEHNR and CDR2 FQNEAQ (reference sequence). The CDR3 loop spans 11 amino acids. The ends were cut back, 11 bases at V and 4 bases at J, with 9 bases in the middle. The CDR3 reads CAVEYGNTIYF. Here the CDR3 DNA reads TGTGCCGTTGAATACGGAAACACCATATATTTT. The full variable domain, with the rest looked up from reference TRBV7-9 and TRBJ1-3, is DTGVSQNPRHKITKRGQNVTFRCDPISEHNRLYWYRQTLGQGPEFLTYFQNEAQLEKSRLLSDRFSAERPKGSFSTLEIQRTEQGDSAMYLCAVEYGNTIYFGEGSWLTVV.

The chain joins TRBV7-9 to TRBJ1-1; 10 bases line up with TRBD1. The J segment lost 7 bases and the V segment lost 2 bases, leaving 10 bases of the junction unmatched. The CDR3 is 16 residues long. Germline V gene data show CDR1 as SEHNR and CDR2 as FQNEAQ (reference sequence). CDR3 protein: CASSLRGDRGLDEAFF. As DNA, the CDR3 is TGTGCCAGCAGCTTAAGGGGAGACAGGGGGCTGGATGAAGCTTTCTTT.

V is TRBV7-9 and J is TRBJ2-3; 8 positions agree with TRBD2. The ends lost 8 bases at V and 4 bases at J; junction bases unmatched: 11. There are 15 residues in the CDR3. Germline assignment: CDR1 SEHNR and CDR2 FQNEAQ (reference sequence). In DNA form, the CDR3 reads TGTGCCAGCTTAGAGCGGGGGATTGAGTCAGATACGCAGTATTTT. As protein: CASLERGIESDTQYF.

The rearrangement links TRBV7-9 to TRBJ1-2; D is uncertain. V dropped 5 bases and J dropped 2 bases, with 15 bases sitting between them. The CDR3 consists of 15 residues. The germline V gene has CDR1 SEHNR and CDR2 FQNEAQ (reference sequence). This chain's CDR3 is CASSAGHGKNYGYTF. The CDR3 coding sequence is TGTGCCAGCAGCGCAGGCCACGGTAAGAACTATGGCTACACCTTC.

This clonotype was detected ten times or more. This rearrangement joins TRBV6-2 or TRBV6-3 to TRBJ2-7; 8 nucleotides align to TRBD1. V trimming: 4 bases; J trimming: 4 bases; junction bases outside the gene matches: 9. The CDR3 totals 15 residues. The germline CDR1 and CDR2 sequences are MNHEY and SVGEGT. The DNA of the CDR3 is TGTGCCAGCAGTTGGGCAGGGGGCGACCGTTACGAGCAGTACTTC. It encodes CASSWAGGDRYEQYF.